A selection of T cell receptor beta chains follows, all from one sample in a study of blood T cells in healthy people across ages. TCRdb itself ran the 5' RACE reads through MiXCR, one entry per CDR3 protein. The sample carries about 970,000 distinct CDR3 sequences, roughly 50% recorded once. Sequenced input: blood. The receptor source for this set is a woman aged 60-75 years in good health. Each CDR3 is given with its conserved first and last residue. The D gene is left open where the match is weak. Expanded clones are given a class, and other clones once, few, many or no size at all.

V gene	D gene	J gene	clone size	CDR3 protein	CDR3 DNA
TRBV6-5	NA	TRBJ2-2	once	CASSSTRQNTGELFF	TGTGCCAGCAGTTCGACCAGGCAGAACACCGGGGAGCTGTTTTTT
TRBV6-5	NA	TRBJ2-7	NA	CASSSTFPDLRQYF	TGTGCCAGCAGCTCTACCTTTCCTGATCTACGGCAGTACTTC
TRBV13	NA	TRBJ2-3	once	CASSLGPGQGVDTQYF	TGTGCCAGCAGCTTGGGCCCCGGGCAGGGTGTGGATACGCAGTATTTT
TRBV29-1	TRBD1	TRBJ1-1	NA	CSAGQGAPWTEAFF	TGCAGCGCTGGACAGGGGGCGCCGTGGACTGAAGCTTTCTTT
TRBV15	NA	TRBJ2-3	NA	CATSRVGLPDTQYF	TGTGCCACCAGCAGAGTCGGGCTCCCAGATACGCAGTATTTT
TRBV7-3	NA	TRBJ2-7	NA	CASSLHDRTYEQYF	TGTGCCAGCAGCTTACACGACAGAACCTACGAGCAGTACTTC
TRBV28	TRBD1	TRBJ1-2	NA	CANYDPGTGEGYTF	TGTGCCAACTACGACCCCGGGACAGGGGAAGGCTACACCTTC
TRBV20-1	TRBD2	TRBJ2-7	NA	CSARDHGLAGRYEQYF	TGCAGTGCTAGAGATCACGGACTAGCGGGACGGTACGAGCAGTACTTC
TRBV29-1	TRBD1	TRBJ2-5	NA	CSAERTGDGNEQYF	TGCAGCGCAGAGCGGACAGGGGACGGCAATGAGCAGTACTTC
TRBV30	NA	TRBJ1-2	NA	CAWSALTGPNYGYTF	TGTGCCTGGAGTGCCCTAACAGGGCCTAACTATGGCTACACCTTC
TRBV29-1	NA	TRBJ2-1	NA	CSVDVRAYNEQFF	TGCAGCGTTGATGTCAGGGCTTACAATGAGCAGTTCTTC
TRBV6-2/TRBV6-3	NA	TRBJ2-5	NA	CASTLLGRFQETQYF	TGTGCCAGCACCCTCCTAGGTCGTTTTCAAGAGACCCAGTACTTC
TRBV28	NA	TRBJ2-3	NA	CASTFRGARLGGDTQYF	TGTGCCAGCACCTTCCGTGGCGCGCGCCTGGGGGGTGATACGCAGTATTTT
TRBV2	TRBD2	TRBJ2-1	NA	CASREGLAGVNEQFF	TGTGCCAGCAGGGAGGGACTAGCGGGAGTCAATGAGCAGTTCTTC
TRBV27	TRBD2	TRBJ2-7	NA	CASSPLTSGAYNEQYF	TGTGCCAGCAGTCCACTGACTAGCGGGGCCTACAATGAGCAGTACTTC
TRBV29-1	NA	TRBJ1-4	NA	CSVAGANEKLFF	TGCAGCGTTGCTGGGGCTAATGAAAAACTGTTTTTT
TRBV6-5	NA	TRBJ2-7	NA	CASSYTVAYVQYF	TGTGCCAGCAGTTACACTGTCGCTTACGTGCAGTACTTC
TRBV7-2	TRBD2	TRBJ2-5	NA	CVSSPRLAGQETQYF	TGTGTCAGCAGCCCGCGACTAGCGGGGCAAGAGACCCAGTACTTC
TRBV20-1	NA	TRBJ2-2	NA	CSASRAGNAGELFF	TGCAGTGCTAGTAGGGCAGGGAACGCCGGGGAGCTGTTTTTT
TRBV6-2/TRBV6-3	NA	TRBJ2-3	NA	CASSYTRGGQYF	TGTGCCAGCAGTTACACTAGAGGGGGGCAGTATTTT
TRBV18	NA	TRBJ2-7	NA	CASSRPPGADHEQYF	TGTGCCAGCTCGCGTCCTCCGGGGGCTGATCACGAGCAGTACTTC
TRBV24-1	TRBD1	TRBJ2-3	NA	CATNTGTGTDTQYF	TGTGCCACCAATACCGGGACAGGTACAGACACGCAGTATTTT
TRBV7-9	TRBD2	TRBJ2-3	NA	CASSLGQTSGKTQYF	TGTGCCAGCAGCTTAGGGCAGACTAGCGGGAAAACGCAGTATTTT
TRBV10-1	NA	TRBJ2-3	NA	CASSDGRDTDTQYF	TGCGCCAGCTCGGACGGCCGAGACACAGATACGCAGTATTTT
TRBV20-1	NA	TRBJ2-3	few	CSARMTGVTDTQYF	TGCAGTGCTAGGATGACAGGAGTTACAGATACGCAGTATTTT
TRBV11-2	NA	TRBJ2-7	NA	CASSPLSREKGIAYEQYF	TGTGCCAGCAGCCCCTTGTCCCGGGAGAAGGGGATTGCCTACGAGCAGTACTTC
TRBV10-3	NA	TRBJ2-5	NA	CAICTGGQETQYF	TGTGCCATCTGCACGGGTGGCCAAGAGACCCAGTACTTC
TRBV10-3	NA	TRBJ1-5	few	CAISEQSGRGNQPQHF	TGTGCCATCAGTGAGCAGTCGGGGAGGGGCAATCAGCCCCAGCATTTT